These 16 T cell receptor beta chains were all obtained from the same sample, sequenced in a study of blood T cell repertoires in COVID-19. The table came from immunoSEQ multiplex PCR; TCRdb's copy has only in-frame clones and leaves some out. The table lists some 360,000 clones, approximately 89% of them singletons. The source material was peripheral blood. These receptors originate from a woman aged 60-70 years with COVID-19, enrolled during active disease.

V usage is TRBV7-9 and J usage is TRBJ2-2; weak D call: TRBD1 (5 bases). This CDR3 has 17 amino acids. Germline V gene sequence: CDR1 SEHNR, CDR2 FQNEAQ (reference sequence). The ends were cut back, 3 bases at V and 4 bases at J, with 18 bases in the middle. The CDR3 spells CASSFVRIQGLTGELFF. DNA for the CDR3: TGTGCCAGCAGCTTTGTTCGGATCCAGGGCCTCACCGGGGAGCTGTTTTTT.

The rearrangement links TRBV5-8 to TRBJ1-1; D may be TRBD1 (5 bases). This CDR3 is built from 13 residues. Germline V lookup: CDR1 SGHTS, CDR2 YDEGEE. Trimming took off 2 bases at V and 7 bases at J, with 12 bases between the two ends. CDR3 loop: CASSFSTDSEAFF. The CDR3 bases are TGTGCCAGCAGCTTTTCCACTGACAGTGAAGCTTTCTTT.

On this clone: Distinct nucleotide sequences in the sample also encode this CDR3. The V gene is TRBV3-1 (or the pseudogene TRBV3-2), the J gene TRBJ2-5; no reliable D call. Germline CDR1 is LGHDT and CDR2 is YNNKEL (reference sequence). The V end lost 1 base, the J end lost 4 bases, and 7 bases lay between the germline ends. The CDR3 consists of 13 residues. The CDR3 loop is CASSQGRRETQYF. The CDR3 coding sequence is TGTGCCAGCAGCCAAGGCAGAAGAGAGACCCAGTACTTC.

The V and J genes are TRBV5-5 and TRBJ2-7, with D unresolved. The CDR3 covers 13 residues. V lost 4 bases, J lost 8 bases, and 16 bases lay in between. Germline assignment: CDR1 SGHKS and CDR2 YYEKEE (reference sequence). CDR3 amino acids: CASSHLELVQQYF. In nucleotides, the CDR3 is TGTGCCAGCAGCCATCTAGAATTGGTACAGCAGTACTTC.

The gene calls are TRBV7-9 and TRBJ2-5; 8 bases agree with TRBD1. Looked up from germline, CDR1 is SEHNR and CDR2 is FQNEAQ (reference sequence). The CDR3 consists of 14 residues. V lost 4 bases to trimming and J lost 5 bases; unmatched junction nucleotides: 6. The CDR3 here is CASSWTGYGETQYF. CDR3 bases: TGTGCCAGCAGCTGGACAGGGTATGGGGAGACCCAGTACTTC.

CDR3 amino acids: CASRGGARNQPQHF. The CDR3 DNA follows: TGTGCCAGCAGGGGGGGGGCCCGCAATCAGCCCCAGCATTTT. The rearrangement links TRBV6-5 to TRBJ1-5; D is perhaps TRBD1 (6 bases). V gave up 6 bases and J gave up 2 bases, with 11 bases separating them. The CDR3 sequence is 14 residues long. Germline CDR1 and CDR2: MNHEY and SVGAGI.

The chain combines TRBV2 with TRBJ2-2, with TRBD1 identical over 7 bases. Germline loops: CDR1 SNHLY, CDR2 FYNNEI. The V segment lost 4 bases and the J segment 2 bases; nucleotides outside the gene matches: 10. This CDR3 is built from 17 residues. The CDR3 DNA sequence: TGTGCCAGCAGTGGAGTAGGGGGCTCGACTAACACCGGGGAGCTGTTTTTT. Translating it yields CASSGVGGSTNTGELFF.

This chain joins TRBV5-1 and TRBJ2-1; 13 nucleotides align to TRBD2. The CDR3 contains 15 residues. Losses at the gene ends were 1 base for V and 7 bases for J; bases not matched to a gene: 2. Germline CDR1 SGHRS, CDR2 YFSETQ. CDR3 in DNA: TGCGCCAGCAGCTTGACTAGCGGGGGGGCTAATGAGCAGTTCTTC. Protein product: CASSLTSGGANEQFF.

The chain has TRBV20-1 and TRBJ2-7; TRBD1 matches 8 bases. With V trimmed by 4 bases and J by 5 bases, 1 base remained unmatched. Germline-derived CDR1 and CDR2 are DFQATT and SNEGSKA (reference sequence). CDR3 length: 11 residues. CDR3 nucleotides: TGCAGTGCTAACAGGGGGAACGAGCAGTACTTC. Protein: CSANRGNEQYF.

This clone was counted a single time. The V and J genes are TRBV6-5 and TRBJ2-3; 7 bases line up with TRBD1. Looked up from germline, CDR1 is MNHEY and CDR2 is SVGAGI. Trimming cost V 6 bases and J 2 bases; bases outside gene matches: 8. CDR3 length: 15 residues. The CDR3 loop reads CASRPGTVYTDTQYF. The CDR3 region has the DNA TGTGCCAGCAGGCCAGGGACAGTCTACACAGATACGCAGTATTTT.

The V call is TRBV3-1 (or the pseudogene TRBV3-2), the J call TRBJ1-2, with D tentatively TRBD1 (6 bases). The germline gives CDR1 LGHDT, CDR2 YNNKEL (reference sequence). The CDR3 is 18 amino acids. V gave up 0 bases and J gave up 3 bases, with 20 bases separating them. CDR3 nucleotides: TGTGCCAGCAGCCAAGATAGGGGGGGCCCAGGCACCCACTATGGCTACACCTTC. Translating gives CASSQDRGGPGTHYGYTF.

The chain joins TRBV11-1 to TRBJ2-1, with 9 bases identical to TRBD1. Trimming removed 3 bases from V and 5 bases from J; junction bases left unmatched: 8. The CDR3 is 16 residues long. CDR1 and CDR2 (germline): SGHAT, FQDESV (reference sequence). In nucleotides, the CDR3 is TGTGCCAGCAGCTTGCGAAGGACAGGGGCCAACAATGAGCAGTTCTTC. It yields the protein CASSLRRTGANNEQFF.

This rearrangement joins TRBV10-2 to TRBJ2-1; no clear D. Germline loops: CDR1 WSHSY, CDR2 SAAADI. CDR3 length equals 13 residues. V was shortened by 11 bases and J by 0 bases, with 11 bases between the two germline ends. As DNA, the CDR3 is TGCGCCGCAGGCCTCGTCTCCTACAATGAGCAGTTCTTC. Amino acids: CAAGLVSYNEQFF.

V usage is TRBV27 and J usage is TRBJ2-1; D not resolved. The germline gives CDR1 MNHEY, CDR2 SMNVEV (reference sequence). The CDR3 contains 13 residues. V lost 8 bases, J lost 0 bases, and 8 bases lay in between. In DNA form, the CDR3 reads TGTGCCAGCGGTCCGAGCTCCTACAATGAGCAGTTCTTC. The encoded protein is CASGPSSYNEQFF.

This sequence joins TRBV11-1 and TRBJ1-1; weak D call: TRBD1 (5 bases). CDR3 length equals 15 residues. In germline, CDR1 is SGHAT, CDR2 FQDESV (reference sequence). V was trimmed by 1 base and J by 1 base, leaving 10 bases between them. The CDR3 loop reads CASSLVGRPNTEAFF. CDR3 nucleotide sequence: TGTGCCAGCAGCTTAGTGGGGCGACCGAACACTGAAGCTTTCTTT.

This chain uses TRBV19 with TRBJ2-1; the match to TRBD2 covers 8 bases. CDR3 size: 15 residues. From germline, CDR1 is LNHDA and CDR2 SQIVND (reference sequence). Trimming took 5 bases from V and 6 from J; bases not matched to a gene: 9. The CDR3 region is CASSSARLAGNEQFF. The CDR3 DNA is TGTGCCAGTAGTTCCGCCCGGCTAGCGGGCAATGAGCAGTTCTTC. Combining the CDR3 with reference TRBV19 and TRBJ2-1 gives the whole variable domain DGGITQSPKYLFRKEGQNVTLSCEQNLNHDAMYWYRQDPGQGLRLIYYSQIVNDFQKGDIAEGYSVSREKKESFPLTVTSAQKNPTAFYLCASSSARLAGNEQFFGPGTRLTVL.